The 5 T cell receptor beta chains below come from one sample, sequenced in a study of T cell changes during pregnancy in multiple sclerosis. Sequencing used immunoSEQ multiplex PCR; TCRdb keeps in-frame clones, though not all of them. The data hold fewer than 90,000 clones, with around 93% observed a single time. This specimen consisted of peripheral blood, obtained in the first trimester of pregnancy. Every receptor here comes from a female donor with multiple sclerosis, enrolled in a pregnancy study.

The rearrangement uses TRBV2 and TRBJ1-3; D is unresolved. The CDR3 totals 13 residues. CDR1 and CDR2 from the germline V gene are SNHLY and FYNNEI. V lost 6 bases and J 2 bases, leaving 8 bases between the germline ends. The CDR3 DNA follows: TGTGCCAGCAGCACCGAGACTGGAAACACCATATATTTT. Its translation is CASSTETGNTIYF. Full variable domain (outside the CDR3, taken from reference TRBV2 and TRBJ1-3): EPEVTQTPSHQVTQMGQEVILRCVPISNHLYFYWYRQILGQKVEFLVSFYNNEISEKSEIFDDQFSVERPDGSNFTLKIRSTKLEDSAMYFCASSTETGNTIYFGEGSWLTVV.

This sequence joins TRBV7-2 and TRBJ1-4; 10 bases line up with TRBD1. The CDR3 length is 15 residues. The ends lost 3 bases at V and 6 bases at J; junction bases unmatched: 4. Germline assignment: CDR1 SGHTA and CDR2 FQGNSA. The CDR3 nucleotides read TGTGCCAGCAGCTTGACAGGGGGCCGGTATGAAAAACTGTTTTTT. Amino acid sequence: CASSLTGGRYEKLFF.

The chain combines TRBV2 with TRBJ2-5; no clear D. V lost 6 bases and J 7 bases, leaving 12 bases between the germline ends. The CDR3 has 12 amino acids. The germline V gene has CDR1 SNHLY and CDR2 FYNNEI. The CDR3 nucleotides read TGTGCCAGCAGCCTAGGAACGGGGACCCAGTACTTC. It yields the protein CASSLGTGTQYF.

The chain joins TRBV18 to TRBJ2-7; perhaps TRBD2 as D (5 bases). The germline CDR1 and CDR2 sequences are KGHSH and LQKENI. There are 13 residues in the CDR3. Trimming removed 3 bases from V and 5 bases from J, with 11 bases in between. The CDR3 loop is CASSPPSRHEQYF. CDR3 DNA: TGTGCCAGCTCACCCCCTAGCCGCCACGAGCAGTACTTC.

The chain joins TRBV5-1 to TRBJ2-1, with 12 bases fitting TRBD2. Germline lookup yields CDR1 SGHRS and CDR2 YFSETQ. The CDR3 spans 15 residues. Trimming cost V 3 bases and J 7 bases; bases outside gene matches: 5. CDR3: CASSSRLAGANEQFF. DNA for the CDR3: TGCGCCAGCAGCTCTCGACTAGCGGGAGCGAATGAGCAGTTCTTC.